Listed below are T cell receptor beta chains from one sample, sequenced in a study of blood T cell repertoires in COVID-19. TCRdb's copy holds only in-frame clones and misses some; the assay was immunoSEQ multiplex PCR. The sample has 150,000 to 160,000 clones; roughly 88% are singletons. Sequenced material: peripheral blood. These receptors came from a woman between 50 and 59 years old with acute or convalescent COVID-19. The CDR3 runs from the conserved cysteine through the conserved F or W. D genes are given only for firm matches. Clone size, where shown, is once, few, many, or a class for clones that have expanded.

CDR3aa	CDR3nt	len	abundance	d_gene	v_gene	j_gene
CASSRQALNTEAFF	TGTGCCAGCAGCAGACAGGCCTTGAACACTGAAGCTTTCTTT	14	-	-	TRBV6-2/TRBV6-3	TRBJ1-1
CASSPDRGSEKLFF	TGTGCCAGCAGCCCGGACAGGGGTAGTGAAAAACTGTTTTTT	14	-	TRBD1	TRBV11-2	TRBJ1-4
CASSQDPGNSETQYF	TGTGCCAGCAGCCAAGATCCAGGGAATTCAGAGACCCAGTACTTC	15	once	-	TRBV3-1/TRBV3-2	TRBJ2-5
CAIQLRDRGVSQPQHF	TGTGCCATCCAGCTCCGGGACAGGGGTGTTTCGCAGCCCCAGCATTTT	16	once	TRBD1	TRBV24-1	TRBJ1-5
CASSLAPGSGRTDTQYF	TGTGCCAGCAGCTTAGCCCCTGGTAGCGGGCGGACAGATACGCAGTATTTT	17	-	TRBD2	TRBV7-2	TRBJ2-3
CASSPGMGDTQYF	TGTGCCAGCAGCCCCGGGATGGGGGATACGCAGTATTTT	13	-	-	TRBV13	TRBJ2-3
CASSYDRGAYEQYF	TGTGCCAGCAGTTACGACAGGGGTGCATACGAGCAGTACTTC	14	-	TRBD1	TRBV6-5	TRBJ2-7
CASNRETNTEAFF	TGTGCCAGCAATAGGGAGACAAACACTGAAGCTTTCTTT	13	-	-	TRBV2	TRBJ1-1
CASSQQGQPNQPQHF	TGTGCCAGCAGCCAGCAGGGACAACCCAATCAGCCCCAGCATTTT	15	-	-	TRBV4-2	TRBJ1-5
CASSRTGEQYEQYF	TGTGCCAGTAGTAGGACAGGGGAGCAGTACGAGCAGTACTTC	14	-	TRBD1	TRBV19	TRBJ2-7
CASSLAGVRETQYF	TGCGCCAGCAGCTTGGCAGGGGTCCGAGAGACCCAGTACTTC	14	many	-	TRBV5-1	TRBJ2-5
CASSIQGANTEAFF	TGTGCCAGTAGTATCCAGGGGGCGAACACTGAAGCTTTCTTT	14	-	TRBD1	TRBV19	TRBJ1-1
CASEYGSGNTIYF	TGTGCCAGCGAGTACGGCTCTGGAAACACCATATATTTT	13	-	-	TRBV11-2	TRBJ1-3
CASSTGGSVIEAFF	TGTGCCAGCAGTACGGGGGGGTCCGTGATTGAAGCTTTCTTT	14	few	-	TRBV6-5	TRBJ1-1
CASSLQQANPTGELFF	TGTGCCAGCAGTTTACAACAGGCCAACCCCACCGGGGAGCTGTTTTTT	16	-	-	TRBV27	TRBJ2-2
CASSGTGAQPQHF	TGTGCCAGCAGCGGGACGGGAGCTCAGCCCCAGCATTTT	13	-	-	TRBV7-9	TRBJ1-5
CASSLTGYTNYGYTF	TGCGCCAGCAGCTTGACAGGTTATACTAACTATGGCTACACCTTC	15	-	-	TRBV5-1	TRBJ1-2
CASSGIAGGVETQYF	TGTGCCAGCAGCGGAATAGCGGGGGGCGTCGAGACCCAGTACTTC	15	-	TRBD2	TRBV5-5	TRBJ2-5
CASSGTGILDYGYTF	TGTGCCAGCAGCGGGACAGGGATATTGGACTATGGCTACACCTTC	15	-	TRBD1	TRBV7-2	TRBJ1-2
CASSLTYNSPLHF	TGTGCCAGCAGCCTTACTTACAATTCACCCCTCCACTTT	13	-	-	TRBV4-2	TRBJ1-6
CASSQLLQFPDTQYF	TGTGCCAGCAGCCAGTTGCTCCAGTTCCCAGATACGCAGTATTTT	15	-	-	TRBV3-1/TRBV3-2	TRBJ2-3
CASSWTGGETQYF	TGCGCCAGCAGCTGGACAGGGGGCGAGACCCAGTACTTC	13	-	TRBD1	TRBV5-1	TRBJ2-5
CASSLDSMNTEAFF	TGCGCCAGCAGCTTAGACAGCATGAACACTGAAGCTTTCTTT	14	-	-	TRBV5-1	TRBJ1-1
CASSVDPQGANSPLHF	TGTGCCAGCAGCGTAGATCCCCAGGGCGCTAATTCACCCCTCCACTTT	16	-	-	TRBV9	TRBJ1-6
CASSLGSGELFF	TGTGCCAGCAGCTTGGGCTCCGGGGAGCTGTTTTTT	12	-	-	TRBV7-3	TRBJ2-2
CASSEGEGEETQYF	TGTGCCAGCAGTGAAGGGGAGGGGGAAGAGACCCAGTACTTC	14	-	-	TRBV2	TRBJ2-5
CASSPLRGLSTQYF	TGTGCCAGCAGCCCGCTCAGGGGACTAAGCACCCAGTACTTC	14	-	-	TRBV3-1/TRBV3-2	TRBJ2-5
CASSLGYRDRNEKLFF	TGTGCCAGCAGCTTAGGCTACCGGGACAGGAATGAAAAACTGTTTTTT	16	-	TRBD1	TRBV7-8	TRBJ1-4
CATLNLPPPDTQYF	TGTGCCACCTTGAACCTACCCCCCCCGGATACGCAGTATTTT	14	-	-	TRBV10-3	TRBJ2-3
CASSLDTTSGGKNIQYF	TGTGCCAGCAGCTTAGATACCACTAGCGGGGGCAAAAACATTCAGTACTTC	17	-	TRBD2	TRBV11-3	TRBJ2-4
CASSYRGSSLDSPLHF	TGTGCCAGCAGCTATCGGGGGTCTTCATTGGATTCACCCCTCCACTTT	16	-	-	TRBV5-6	TRBJ1-6
CASSPRRVFGNEQFF	TGTGCCAGCAGCCCGAGGAGGGTATTTGGCAATGAGCAGTTCTTC	15	-	-	TRBV7-2	TRBJ2-1
CASTLAGSPLHF	TGTGCCAGCACTCTGGCAGGCTCACCCCTCCACTTT	12	-	-	TRBV27	TRBJ1-6
CASSGGGSAGLASEQYF	TGTGCCAGCAGTGGCGGGGGGTCAGCGGGACTAGCGTCCGAGCAGTACTTC	17	-	TRBD2	TRBV6-1	TRBJ2-7
CASSVGLAGGPTQYF	TGTGCCAGCAGCGTAGGACTAGCGGGAGGGCCGACGCAGTATTTT	15	-	TRBD2	TRBV9	TRBJ2-3
CASSQASGTGAYEQYF	TGTGCCAGCAGCCAAGCGTCCGGGACAGGGGCGTACGAGCAGTACTTC	16	few	TRBD1	TRBV7-2	TRBJ2-7
CASSYPQVGQDTQYF	TGTGCCAGCAGTTACCCCCAGGTCGGCCAGGATACGCAGTATTTT	15	-	-	TRBV6-2/TRBV6-3	TRBJ2-3
CASSSDRVTHYSNQPQHF	TGTGCCAGCAGCTCGGACAGGGTTACGCACTATAGCAATCAGCCCCAGCATTTT	18	-	TRBD1	TRBV7-6	TRBJ1-5
CASSKDRGAQPQHF	TGTGCCAGCAGCAAAGACAGGGGGGCTCAGCCCCAGCATTTT	14	-	TRBD1	TRBV5-4	TRBJ1-5
CASSQSGGRYNEQFF	TGTGCCAGCAGCCAAAGCGGGGGGCGCTACAATGAGCAGTTCTTC	15	-	TRBD2	TRBV7-2	TRBJ2-1
CASSLAQGLAGGHTDTQYF	TGTGCCAGCAGCTTAGCCCAGGGACTAGCGGGGGGACACACAGATACGCAGTATTTT	19	few	TRBD2	TRBV7-9	TRBJ2-3
CASSLTSGGETGELFF	TGTGCCAGCAGCTTGACTAGCGGGGGGGAGACCGGGGAGCTGTTTTTT	16	-	TRBD2	TRBV7-2	TRBJ2-2
CASSSGGNTGELFF	TGTGCCAGCAGTAGCGGGGGGAACACCGGGGAGCTGTTTTTT	14	-	TRBD2	TRBV6-5	TRBJ2-2
CASSFTGTSGARQYF	TGTGCCAGCAGCTTTACCGGGACTAGCGGCGCTCGGCAGTACTTC	15	-	TRBD2	TRBV7-2	TRBJ2-7
CASTQGASGALSYEQYF	TGTGCCAGCACACAGGGCGCTAGCGGGGCACTCTCCTACGAGCAGTACTTC	17	-	TRBD2	TRBV5-4	TRBJ2-7
CASSNPQGPRTQYF	TGTGCCAGTAGTAACCCCCAGGGCCCTAGGACCCAGTACTTC	14	-	-	TRBV19	TRBJ2-5
CASSRRGGGKNEQFF	TGTGCCAGCTCACGGCGGGGGGGCGGTAAGAATGAGCAGTTCTTC	15	-	TRBD2	TRBV18	TRBJ2-1
CASSRIRTGDQPQHF	TGTGCCAGTAGTAGAATACGGACAGGGGATCAGCCCCAGCATTTT	15	-	TRBD1	TRBV19	TRBJ1-5
CASSLVAGSGSTIYF	TGTGCCAGCAGCTTAGTCGCGGGATCTGGAAGCACCATATATTTT	15	-	-	TRBV7-8	TRBJ1-3
CASSIGAQAGGANVLTF	TGTGCCAGTAGTATAGGGGCCCAGGCGGGCGGGGCCAACGTCCTGACTTTC	17	-	-	TRBV19	TRBJ2-6
CASSPITGGQTEAFF	TGTGCCAGCAGCCCCATAACAGGGGGTCAAACTGAAGCTTTCTTT	15	-	TRBD1	TRBV7-2	TRBJ1-1